This T cell receptor beta chain was captured by sequencing in a study of cytomegalovirus exposure and HLA in healthy donors. Amplification used 60 Vbeta primers and 13 Jbeta primers. TCRdb's table, derived via immunoSEQ multiplex PCR, lists solely in-frame clones and lacks some. The data show some 160,000 clones, 76% seen once. This CDR3 region has 15 residues. V shed 5 bases and J 8 bases; nucleotides not matched to a gene: 14. The V gene's germline CDR1 is LGHNA and CDR2 YNFKEQ. Healthy individuals who donated bone marrow served as the donors. Despite likely unrecorded immune exposures, the donors were nominally healthy at the time of sampling.

The chain combines TRBV4-2 with TRBJ1-2; 7 bases map to TRBD1. The sequencing input was PBMCs. The TCR comes from a woman between 40 and 50 years old in good health and CMV-seronegative. As DNA, the CDR3 is TGTGCCAGCAGCTGGAAGGGACAGCATGAACGCGGCTACACCTTC. It specifies CASSWKGQHERGYTF.